The following is a TCR beta chain sequence with its context. The data were obtained in a study of T-cell reconstitution after alpha-beta-depleted transplantation in children. As it was prepared, the TCRbeta library received unique molecular identifiers. Via MiXCR, TCRdb re-called the PCR reads, giving one row per CDR3 protein. The repertoire holds nearly 400,000 distinct CDR3 sequences, roughly 22% seen once, with 3.8% in the top ten. This CDR3 spans 12 amino acids. The germline V gene has CDR1 SGHDT and CDR2 YYEEEE. V gave up 4 bases and J gave up 6 bases, with 10 bases separating them. The clonotype was recovered from a human donor who donated a stem cell graft to a child with acute myeloid leukemia. The sample was PBMCs from the stem cell graft donor, taken from the stem cell graft. The genes are TRBV5-6 and TRBJ1-1; D gene unclear. The CDR3 protein is CASSALVAEAFF. CDR3 sequence (DNA): TGTGCCAGCAGCGCCTTAGTGGCTGAAGCTTTCTTT.